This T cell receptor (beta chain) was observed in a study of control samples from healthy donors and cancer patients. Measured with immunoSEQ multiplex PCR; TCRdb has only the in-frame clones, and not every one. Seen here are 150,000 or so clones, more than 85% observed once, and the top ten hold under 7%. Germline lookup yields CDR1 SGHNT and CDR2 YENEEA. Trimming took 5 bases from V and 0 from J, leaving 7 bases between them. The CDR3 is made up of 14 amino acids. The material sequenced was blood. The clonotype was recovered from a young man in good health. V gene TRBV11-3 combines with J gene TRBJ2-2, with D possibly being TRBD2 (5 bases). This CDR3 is CASSEGPNTGELFF. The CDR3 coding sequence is TGTGCCAGCAGCGAGGGCCCGAACACCGGGGAGCTGTTTTTT.